This T cell receptor beta chain comes out of a study of T cells in narcolepsy. The CDR3 sequence is 11 residues long. Trimming took off 8 bases at V and 8 bases at J, with 10 bases between the two ends. Germline V gene sequence: CDR1 SNHLY, CDR2 FYNNEI. This clone was recorded a few times. TCRdb keeps only in-frame clones here, not all; method: immunoSEQ multiplex PCR. The sample comprises roughly 25,000 clones, just over 60% of which are singletons, and approximately 12% rests with the top ten. Sequencing was carried out using memory (CD45RA-) CD4+ T cells from blood. This clonotype originated in a human donor in good health. The chain joins TRBV2 to TRBJ2-1; perhaps TRBD2 as D (6 bases). The CDR3 sequence is CASGTPYEQFF. CDR3 sequence (DNA): TGTGCCAGCGGGACTCCGTATGAGCAGTTCTTC.